The clone carrying this T cell receptor beta chain was detected many times. Its antigen is not identified. V dropped 3 bases and J dropped 2; count of bases not matched to a gene: 3. This CDR3 is built from 14 residues. Per germline, CDR1 DFQATT and CDR2 SNEGSKA (reference sequence). This sample was included in a study of breast tumors, draining lymph nodes, adjacent tissues. Findings of the study overall: Data only fit, rather than demonstrated, lymph node origin of most tumor T cells. Compared with lymph nodes, tumors were less diverse; compared with nontumor tissue, more. Most tumor T cells seemingly derive from lymph node, then expand in tumor.

MiXCR was run by TCRdb on the multiplex PCR reads, yielding one entry per CDR3 protein. Of 130,000 or so distinct CDR3 sequences listed, around 20% are singletons. Samples came from axillary lymph nodes draining the breast cancer. The sequence came from a female donor with breast cancer. Some clones in this sample may be carry-over from other donors' samples. Material: axillary lymph node tissue. This rearrangement joins TRBV20-1 to TRBJ1-4; 7 bases map to TRBD1. The CDR3 loop reads CSASPGQTNEKLFF. The DNA of the CDR3 is TGCAGTGCTAGTCCGGGACAGACTAATGAAAAACTGTTTTTT.